This record concerns one T cell receptor beta chain sequence. These data come from a study of blood T cells in healthy people across ages. From germline, CDR1 is SGHDT and CDR2 YYEEEE. The CDR3 runs to 15 residues. The V gene end was trimmed by 4 bases and the J gene end by 7 bases; junction bases not matched to a gene: 11. Then a second PCR, running roughly 7 to 11 cycles, was carried out with a sample-barcoded 5' primer and a J-beta primer mix. MiXCR was run by TCRdb on the 5' RACE reads, yielding one entry per CDR3 protein. This repertoire shows 650,000 to 800,000 distinct CDR3 sequences, 52% found once; its top ten account for roughly 14%.

Sequenced input: blood. The TCR sequence derives from a woman of 80 years or more in good health. This chain uses TRBV5-6 with TRBJ2-7; 10 bases line up with TRBD1. In DNA form, the CDR3 reads TGTGCCAGCAGCCTTCCGGGACAGGGGACCAATGAGCAGTACTTC. Amino acids: CASSLPGQGTNEQYF.